These T cell receptor beta chains were read from a single sample in a study of blood T cell repertoires in COVID-19. Produced via immunoSEQ multiplex PCR; TCRdb's table is partial and in-frame only. The sample gives about 440,000 clones, roughly nine tenths of which show up once; approximately 2% is in the top ten. The sequencing sample was made of PBMCs or T cells enriched from blood (not recorded which). Source of these receptors: a woman younger than 35 with acute COVID-19. CDR3s include the opening cysteine and the closing phenylalanine or tryptophan. A D gene is named only where the DNA matches it firmly. The size field is filled for only some rows; it gives once, few, many or a size class.

TRBD1	NA	TRBJ1-4	TRBV2	TGTGCCAACAGGGGGCTCGAAGGGGAAAAACTGTTTTTT	CANRGLEGEKLFF
NA	NA	TRBJ1-5	TRBV6-4	TGTGCCAGCAGTGACCTGTATAGCAATCAGCCCCAGCATTTT	CASSDLYSNQPQHF
TRBD1	few	TRBJ1-1	TRBV18	TGTGCCAGCTCACTCAGGACAGGGTGGGCTGAAGCTTTCTTT	CASSLRTGWAEAFF
TRBD1	NA	TRBJ1-3	TRBV28	TGTGCCAGCACAAATACAGGGGCCTCTGGAAACACCATATATTTT	CASTNTGASGNTIYF
NA	NA	TRBJ1-2	TRBV6-5	TGTGCCAGCAGCTACCCCGGAGGGAGGGATGGCTACACCTTC	CASSYPGGRDGYTF
TRBD2	NA	TRBJ2-3	TRBV25-1	TGTGCCAGCAGTGATAGTGGACTAGCTCGGGATACGCAGTATTTT	CASSDSGLARDTQYF
TRBD1	NA	TRBJ1-4	TRBV7-9	TGTGCCAGCAGCTTGGGACAGGGGGCGATAACTAATGAAAAACTGTTTTTT	CASSLGQGAITNEKLFF
NA	NA	TRBJ1-2	TRBV3-1/TRBV3-2	TGTGCCAGCAGCCTCCCGACAGTAAACTATGGCTACACCTTC	CASSLPTVNYGYTF
NA	once	TRBJ2-2	TRBV5-1	TGCGCCAGCAGCTCAGACAGGACTGCCACCGGGGAGCTGTTTTTT	CASSSDRTATGELFF
TRBD1	NA	TRBJ2-2	TRBV25-1	TGTGCCAGCAGTGAATACAGGGGGCCCGGGGAGCTGTTTTTT	CASSEYRGPGELFF
TRBD2	NA	TRBJ2-1	TRBV3-1/TRBV3-2	TGTGCCAGCAGCCATTTTGGGACTAGCGGGATAACTGAGCAGTTCTTC	CASSHFGTSGITEQFF
TRBD1	NA	TRBJ1-2	TRBV24-1	TGTGCCACCAGTGATTCAGACAGGGATGGCTACACCTTC	CATSDSDRDGYTF